This TCR beta chain was found in a study of shared clonotypes between healthy human individuals. Study as a whole: Plates per donor: three CD4 naive, three CD4 memory, two CD8 naive, one CD8 memory. Study observations and caveats: The study found lower generation probabilities in non-shared clonotypes than in those shared by all four donors. Rarefaction gave evidence that sorted-subset sequencing remained incomplete despite large depth.

Germline V gene lookup returns CDR1 MNHEY and CDR2 SMNVEV (reference sequence). V lost 4 bases, J lost 5 bases, and 20 bases lay in between. This CDR3 comprises 16 residues. Approximately 30,000 T cell genomes (approximately 180 ng DNA) went into each sorted-subset replicate. Profiled with immunoSEQ multiplex PCR; TCRdb holds only in-frame clones, not every one. This sample has 2.3 million or so clones, with about 92% found just once. Concerning this clone itself: The antigen is not known.

Sequencing was performed on naive CD4+ T cells from PBMCs. Indicated subset: CD45RA+ positively selected. The TCR comes from a man younger than 30 in good health. Some clones in this sample may be carry-over from other donors' samples. The chain recombines TRBV27 with TRBJ1-2; D is perhaps TRBD1 (5 bases). The CDR3 reads CASSSPSRDAGYGYTF. The CDR3 nucleotides are TGTGCCAGCAGTTCCCCGTCCCGGGACGCGGGTTATGGCTACACCTTC.